This paragraph reports one T cell receptor beta chain. Its antigen is undetermined. This specimen comes from a study of chemoradiotherapy in HPV16-positive cancers. On the study more broadly: Candidate HPV-specific clones and shared TCR motifs came from a couple of HPV16-positive patients. Overall study results and limits: HPV-specific T cells were functionally defined from only a couple of HPV16-positive patients. For HPV16-positive patients, expanding HPV-responsive T cells associated with longer recurrence-free survival. During treatment, candidate HPV-specific clones and E7-related motifs expanded in tumor.

CDR3 length: 15 amino acids. The germline V gene encodes CDR1 MGHRA and CDR2 YSYEKL. With 6 bases removed from V and 0 bases from J, the gap between germline ends came to 12 bases. TCRdb's copy holds only in-frame clones and misses some; the assay was immunoSEQ multiplex PCR. Among almost 15,000 clones listed, almost 90% were seen once. The sample consisted of blood, taken from a patient who underwent chemoradiotherapy. J is TRBJ1-5 and V is TRBV4-1; D possibly corresponds to TRBD1 (6 bases). The receptor was isolated from a human donor with HPV-associated anogenital cancer. CDR3 region: CASRTFRGSNQPQHF. In DNA form, the CDR3 reads TGCGCCAGCAGAACCTTCAGGGGTAGCAATCAGCCCCAGCATTTT.